The present T cell receptor beta chain was sequenced within a study of metastatic and nonmetastatic thyroid tumors. CDR1 and CDR2 from the germline V gene are MGHDK and SYGVNS. Germline trimming cut 4 bases from V and 3 bases from J; bases unmatched to any gene: 5. The CDR3 loop spans 15 amino acids. This clone was seen repeatedly, ten times or more. TCRdb reassembled clones from the PCR reads with MiXCR. There are tens of thousands of clones in the sample; approximately 18% occur only once, and 5% to 8% lies in the top ten. Prior to thyroid surgery, none of the patients had received any treatment. The chain uses TRBV25-1 and TRBJ1-3; 8 positions match TRBD1. This receptor was taken from a male donor with papillary thyroid cancer or a benign thyroid nodule (not recorded which). Some clones in this sample may be carry-over from other donors' samples. Sequencing was done on a sample of blood. The CDR3 nucleotides are TGTGCCAGCAGTGGGGGAGGACAGGGTGGAAACACCATATATTTT. Its protein product is CASSGGGQGGNTIYF.